These 15 T cell receptor beta chains were sequenced from one sample in a study of T cell responses to AZD1222 COVID-19 vaccine. The assay was immunoSEQ multiplex PCR, and TCRdb's table has in-frame clones only and misses some. Of tens of thousands of clones in the sample, 87% were seen once. The sample in question was peripheral blood, obtained on day 0 of AZD1222 vaccination. The receptors originated from an adult in good health.

The V gene is TRBV5-1, the J gene TRBJ1-1, with D possibly TRBD1 on 5 matching bases. CDR1 is SGHRS, CDR2 YFSETQ, per germline. The CDR3 consists of 15 residues. Trimming removed 0 bases from V and 1 base from J, with 10 bases in between. In DNA form, the CDR3 reads TGCGCCAGCAGCTTGGAGGGGTTCGCGAACACTGAAGCTTTCTTT. It encodes CASSLEGFANTEAFF.

The chain joins TRBV7-2 to TRBJ1-2; TRBD1 matches 8 bases. The CDR3 runs to 13 residues. Germline V gives CDR1 SGHTA, CDR2 FQGNSA. V shed 7 bases and J 4 bases; nucleotides not matched to a gene: 5. The CDR3 sequence is CASTTGTGYGYTF. CDR3 nucleotides: TGTGCCAGCACGACCGGGACAGGCTATGGCTACACCTTC.

The rearrangement joins TRBV15 to TRBJ1-3; 8 positions match TRBD1. Germline V CDR1 and CDR2: LNHNV, YYDKDF (reference sequence). The CDR3 is 16 residues long. V shed 5 bases, J shed 4 bases, and the junction held 10 bases outside the gene matches. This CDR3 is CATSPRTGWVGNTIYF. CDR3 nucleotides: TGTGCCACCAGCCCCCGGACAGGGTGGGTCGGAAACACCATATATTTT.

The chain is built from TRBV3-1 (or the pseudogene TRBV3-2) and TRBJ2-1; the D is unclear. The CDR3 contains 14 residues. CDR1 is LGHDT and CDR2 is YNNKEL in the germline V gene (reference sequence). Between the trimmed V and J ends, which lost 0 bases and 5 bases, there was a span of 8 bases. The CDR3 sequence is CASSQDSRNNEQFF. The CDR3 DNA reads as TGTGCCAGCAGCCAAGATTCCAGGAACAATGAGCAGTTCTTC.

The chain is built from TRBV19 and TRBJ1-5, with 9 bases that match TRBD1. Germline CDR1 LNHDA, CDR2 SQIVND (reference sequence). This CDR3 is built from 14 residues. The V gene end was trimmed by 3 bases and the J gene end by 7 bases; junction bases not matched to a gene: 4. The CDR3 bases are TGTGCCAGTAGTATCGGGACAGGGAGCCAGCCCCAGCATTTT. Translation gives CASSIGTGSQPQHF.

This clone was seen only a few times. V is TRBV11-2 and J is TRBJ2-1, with unresolved D. V lost 5 bases and J lost 0, with 14 bases in between. Germline V gene sequence: CDR1 SGHAT, CDR2 FQNNGV. The CDR3 spans 16 residues. Here the CDR3 reads CASSLDSSSSYNEQFF. The DNA of the CDR3 is TGTGCCAGCAGCCTCGATAGTAGTAGCTCCTACAATGAGCAGTTCTTC.

The chain carries TRBV18 and TRBJ2-3, with a tentative D call TRBD2 (6 bases). The V gene's germline CDR1 is KGHSH and CDR2 LQKENI. The CDR3 is 15 residues long. The V gene lost 5 bases and the J gene lost 0 bases, with 12 bases spanning the gap. CDR3 sequence reads: CASSVPGTSTDTQYF. The CDR3 region has the DNA TGTGCCAGCTCAGTCCCGGGGACTAGCACAGATACGCAGTATTTT.

This clone was seen a few times. This chain uses TRBV7-9 with TRBJ2-7, with D perhaps TRBD1 or TRBD2 (5 bases each). The germline V gene encodes CDR1 SEHNR and CDR2 FQNEAQ (reference sequence). The CDR3 runs 14 residues. V lost 5 bases to trimming and J lost 2 bases, with 13 bases between them. The CDR3 here is CASSLTGLAYEQYF. The CDR3 nucleotides are TGTGCCAGCAGCCTGACGGGGCTTGCCTACGAGCAGTACTTC.

V is TRBV7-6 and J is TRBJ2-2; no reliable D call. This CDR3 spans 15 amino acids. Germline loops: CDR1 SGHVS, CDR2 FNYEAQ. The V and J ends lost 5 bases and 0 bases respectively, with 10 bases between them. The CDR3 reads CASSQTGSNTGELFF. CDR3 in DNA: TGTGCCAGCAGCCAAACCGGGTCGAACACCGGGGAGCTGTTTTTT.

The J gene is TRBJ1-2, the V gene TRBV12-3 or TRBV12-4, with 8 positions matching TRBD1. The CDR3 runs 13 residues. Trimming cost V 5 bases and J 3 bases; bases outside gene matches: 2. The CDR3 sequence is CASSPTGDYGYTF. The CDR3 bases are TGTGCCAGCAGTCCGACAGGGGACTATGGCTACACCTTC.

This chain joins TRBV10-3 and TRBJ1-1; TRBD1 might be the D (5 bases). Germline assignment: CDR1 ENHRY and CDR2 SYGVKD. V lost 3 bases to trimming and J lost 4 bases, with 9 bases between them. The CDR3 extends over 13 amino acids. The CDR3 DNA reads as TGTGCCATCAGTGAACGGGGGAGCACTGAAGCTTTCTTT. This gives the protein CAISERGSTEAFF.

J is TRBJ2-7 and V is TRBV12-3 or TRBV12-4, with D possibly TRBD1 on 5 matching bases. There are 13 residues in the CDR3. V was clipped by 6 bases and J by 3 bases, with 12 bases between them. CDR3 DNA sequence: TGTGCCAGCAGAGAGGACACTGGCTACGAGCAGTACTTC. Translating it yields CASREDTGYEQYF.

The chain couples TRBV6-2 or TRBV6-3 to TRBJ1-1; D is unclear. This CDR3 spans 15 amino acids. The germline CDR1 and CDR2 sequences are MNHEY and SVGEGT. Trimming took 0 bases from V and 5 from J, leaving 13 bases between them. This CDR3 is CASSYSPGVETEAFF. CDR3 in DNA: TGTGCCAGCAGTTACTCGCCCGGGGTAGAGACTGAAGCTTTCTTT.

The chain recombines TRBV10-3 with TRBJ1-1; no firm D call. V was shortened by 2 bases and J by 4 bases, with 14 bases between the two germline ends. The CDR3 extends over 15 amino acids. Germline CDR1 ENHRY, CDR2 SYGVKD. The CDR3 loop is CAISETNLGITEAFF. DNA for the CDR3: TGTGCCATCAGTGAGACAAACCTAGGGATCACTGAAGCTTTCTTT.

This clone was recorded once. The chain is built from TRBV28 and TRBJ2-3; perhaps TRBD1 as D (5 bases). Per the germline V gene, CDR1 is MDHEN and CDR2 is SYDVKM. This CDR3 has 14 amino acids. Trimming pared 3 bases from V and 5 bases from J, leaving 12 bases between. For the CDR3, the DNA is TGTGCCAGCAGTTTCTATCAGGGTGGAGATACGCAGTATTTT. Residues: CASSFYQGGDTQYF.